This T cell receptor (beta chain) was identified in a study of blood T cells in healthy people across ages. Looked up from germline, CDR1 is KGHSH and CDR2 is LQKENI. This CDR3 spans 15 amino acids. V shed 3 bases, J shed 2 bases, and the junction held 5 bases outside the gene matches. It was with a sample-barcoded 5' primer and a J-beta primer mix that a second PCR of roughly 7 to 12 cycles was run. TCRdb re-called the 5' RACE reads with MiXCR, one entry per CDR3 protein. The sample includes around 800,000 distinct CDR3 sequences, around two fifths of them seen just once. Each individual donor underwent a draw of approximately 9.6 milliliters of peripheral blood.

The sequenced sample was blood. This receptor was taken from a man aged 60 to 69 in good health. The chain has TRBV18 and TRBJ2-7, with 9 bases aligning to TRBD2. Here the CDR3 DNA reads TGTGCCAGCTCACCGGGAGCTAGCGGGACCTACGAGCAGTACTTC. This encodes CASSPGASGTYEQYF.